This section outlines one T cell receptor (beta chain) sequence together with its context. Antigen specificity is unknown. The PCR had 60 Vbeta and 13 Jbeta primers. Assay used: immunoSEQ multiplex PCR; TCRdb lists only in-frame clones, some missing. This repertoire includes 70,000 or so clones. Germline CDR1 is LGHNA and CDR2 is YNFKEQ. After removal of 0 bases from V and 2 bases from J, the junction contained 7 bases not matched to a gene. The length of the CDR3 is 16 residues. This sample stems from a study of cytomegalovirus exposure and HLA in healthy donors. General observations from the study: Overall, roughly 160 TCR beta chains were annotated as cytomegalovirus-associated. Available immune exposure information covered CMV serostatus only.

The gene calls are TRBV4-2 and TRBJ2-7; 7 nucleotides match TRBD1. This clonotype was obtained from a man in his forties in good health and CMV-seronegative. Source material: PBMCs. CDR3 nucleotide sequence: TGTGCCAGCAGCCAAGATTCGAGCAGGGGGACCTACGAGCAGTACTTC. Translating it yields CASSQDSSRGTYEQYF.